This T cell receptor (beta chain) was recorded in a study of metastatic and nonmetastatic thyroid tumors. The wider study: Patients with malignant and benign thyroid disease provided blood and tumor or nodule tissue, whose repertoires were compared.

The table lists this clone with a few counts. Antigen: not known. Given a much more abundant clone one base away, this may be a read error. The sample has other DNA sequences that encode this CDR3 too. CDR3 length: 16 residues. The V gene's germline CDR1 is DFQATT and CDR2 SNEGSKA (reference sequence). Findings of the study overall: It was reported that TCR beta diversity was significantly higher in malignant thyroid tumors than benign nodules, in blood and tumor.

All patients were treatment-naive before thyroid surgery. Original handling: CDR3 was compared across clinicopathological groups, and the resulting differences were used to build a distant-metastasis classifier for papillary thyroid cancer. TCRdb re-called the PCR reads with MiXCR. TCRdb's processing, not the authors', yielded these V and J calls. The sample has some 90,000 clones; around 9.1% are singletons. Specimen: blood. The chain carries TRBV20-1 and TRBJ2-3; 8 bases match TRBD2. This sequence originates from a female donor with papillary thyroid cancer or a benign thyroid nodule (not recorded which). Some clones in this sample may be carry-over from other donors' samples. The CDR3 sequence: CSARPGLVLLTDTQYF. CDR3 sequence (DNA): TGTAGTGCTAGACCGGGACTAGTCCTACTCACAGATACGCAGTATTTT.